The 17 T cell receptor beta chains below come from one sample, sequenced in a study of T cell responses to AZD1222 COVID-19 vaccine. Measured with immunoSEQ multiplex PCR; TCRdb has only the in-frame clones, and not every one. The table includes fewer than 50,000 clones, 80% detected once. The material was peripheral blood, obtained 28 days after the second dose of the MenACWY control vaccine. The receptors stem from an adult who received the MenACWY meningococcal vaccine as a control.

CDR3 sequence: CASSRPGTGNTIYF. The CDR3, as DNA: TGTGCCAGCAGTCGGCCGGGTACCGGAAACACCATATATTTT. The rearrangement links TRBV2 to TRBJ1-3; the D is unclear. CDR1 SNHLY and CDR2 FYNNEI come from the germline V gene. The CDR3 spans 14 residues. Trimming stripped 5 bases from V and 4 bases from J, with 12 bases between.

The rearrangement joins TRBV5-1 to TRBJ2-5; TRBD2 agrees at 7 bases. V lost 7 bases, J lost 1 base, and 13 bases stayed unmatched. The CDR3 runs 16 residues. CDR1 SGHRS and CDR2 YFSETQ come from the germline V gene. The CDR3 region has the DNA TGCGCCAGCGCGAAGTCGGGGGGAAGTGTCCAAGAGACCCAGTACTTC. Its translation: CASAKSGGSVQETQYF.

The table lists this clone with many counts. The V call is TRBV5-4, the J call TRBJ2-3; TRBD2 might be the D (5 bases). The germline gives CDR1 SGHNT, CDR2 YYREEE (reference sequence). V lost 7 bases and J 0 bases, leaving 15 bases between the germline ends. This CDR3 comprises 15 residues. The CDR3 sequence is CASGGETASTDTQYF. The CDR3 DNA sequence: TGTGCCAGCGGAGGAGAGACCGCTAGCACAGATACGCAGTATTTT.

J is TRBJ2-5 and V is TRBV7-9, with 8 bases identical to TRBD2. The CDR3 is 16 residues long. CDR1 SEHNR and CDR2 FQNEAQ come from the germline V gene (reference sequence). The V segment lost 1 base and the J segment 5 bases; nucleotides outside the gene matches: 9. DNA of the CDR3: TGTGCCAGCAGCTTAGGGGACCGGGGGGGAAGCGAGACCCAGTACTTC. Its protein product is CASSLGDRGGSETQYF.

The chain combines TRBV11-2 with TRBJ1-1; D is undetermined. The CDR3 spans 15 residues. The germline gives CDR1 SGHAT, CDR2 FQNNGV. Trimming removed 4 bases at V and 1 base at J, with 13 bases between. CDR3 region: CASSSPIDKNTEAFF. The CDR3 DNA follows: TGTGCCAGCAGCTCGCCGATCGACAAGAACACTGAAGCTTTCTTT.

This rearrangement joins TRBV18 to TRBJ2-7; TRBD2 matches 7 bases. The CDR3 is 15 residues long. Losses at the gene ends were 2 bases for V and 4 bases for J; bases not matched to a gene: 8. Germline CDR1 is KGHSH and CDR2 is LQKENI. The CDR3 coding sequence is TGTGCCAGCTCACCAGGCTCGGGGGGTCTATACGAGCAGTACTTC. Translation: CASSPGSGGLYEQYF.

The table lists this clone with a few counts. The chain uses TRBV28 and TRBJ1-6, with D maybe TRBD1 (5 bases). Germline V CDR1 and CDR2: MDHEN, SYDVKM. The CDR3 consists of 13 residues. V dropped 10 bases and J dropped 7 bases, with 14 bases sitting between them. CDR3 DNA: TGTGCCATCACCCCGGGGGGAAATTCACCCCTCCACTTT. Protein product: CAITPGGNSPLHF. Based on the CDR3 plus reference TRBV28 and TRBJ1-6, the full variable domain is DVKVTQSSRYLVKRTGEKVFLECVQDMDHENMFWYRQDPGLGLRLIYFSYDVKMKEKGDIPEGYSVSREKKERFSLILESASTNQTSMYLCAITPGGNSPLHFGNGTRLTVT.

The J gene is TRBJ2-7, the V gene TRBV28; D may be TRBD2 (5 bases). Trimming shortened V by 6 bases and J by 2 bases, and 20 bases separated the two germline ends. The CDR3 length is 16 residues. Germline loops: CDR1 MDHEN, CDR2 SYDVKM. The DNA for the CDR3 is TGTGCCAGCAGGCATAGGGTACGTGGGAGAGCCTACGAGCAGTACTTC. Translation gives CASRHRVRGRAYEQYF.

V is TRBV7-6 and J is TRBJ2-1; tentative D call: TRBD1 (6 bases). The CDR3 contains 13 residues. The germline V and J ends were trimmed by 4 bases and 8 bases, with 12 bases remaining between them. Germline-derived CDR1 and CDR2 are SGHVS and FNYEAQ. CDR3: CASSWTVSHEQFF. For the CDR3, the DNA is TGTGCCAGCAGCTGGACAGTTAGCCATGAGCAGTTCTTC.

The J gene is TRBJ2-1, the V gene TRBV24-1; possibly TRBD1 or TRBD2 for D (5 bases each). The length of the CDR3 is 16 residues. Germline assignment: CDR1 KGHDR and CDR2 SFDVKD. Trimming left V 2 bases short and J 10 bases short, with 20 bases between. The CDR3 protein is CATSDSGTARTREQFF. CDR3 bases: TGTGCCACCAGTGATTCCGGGACGGCTAGGACTCGGGAGCAGTTCTTC.

The V and J genes are TRBV2 and TRBJ2-4; TRBD2 matches 8 bases. Looked up from germline, CDR1 is SNHLY and CDR2 is FYNNEI. The CDR3 is 18 residues long. Germline trimming cut 0 bases from V and 1 base from J; bases unmatched to any gene: 8. CDR3 DNA sequence: TGTGCCAGCAGTGAAGCGGGCGGGAGGAATAGCGCCAAAAACATTCAGTACTTC. Its translation: CASSEAGGRNSAKNIQYF.

The J gene is TRBJ1-2, the V gene TRBV5-6; D may be TRBD1 (6 bases). Germline values: CDR1 SGHDT, CDR2 YYEEEE. This CDR3 is 14 amino acids long. V lost 5 bases and J lost 2, with 13 bases in between. Here the CDR3 DNA reads TGTGCCAGCAGTTCCGGGACACCCAACTATGGCTACACCTTC. It specifies CASSSGTPNYGYTF.

The chain couples TRBV30 to TRBJ2-3; tentative D call: TRBD2 (7 bases). The germline V gene has CDR1 GTSNPN and CDR2 SVGIG (reference sequence). This CDR3 is 15 amino acids long. V was clipped by 0 bases and J by 3 bases, with 13 bases between them. CDR3 in amino acids: CAWSVGGRRTDTQYF. In DNA form, the CDR3 reads TGTGCCTGGAGTGTCGGGGGGCGCAGGACAGATACGCAGTATTTT.

The chain joins TRBV9 to TRBJ1-2, with 8 bases identical to TRBD1. The germline V gene encodes CDR1 SGDLS and CDR2 YYNGEE. This CDR3 is built from 14 residues. Trimming took 4 bases from V and 4 from J; bases not matched to a gene: 6. The CDR3 loop is CASSSQGEGYGYTF. In DNA form, the CDR3 reads TGTGCCAGCAGCTCACAGGGGGAGGGCTATGGCTACACCTTC.

The chain uses TRBV19 and TRBJ1-5, with 7 bases matching TRBD1. The trim removed 9 bases at V and 7 bases at J, leaving 12 bases unmatched. In germline, CDR1 is LNHDA, CDR2 SQIVND (reference sequence). This CDR3 has 14 residues. CDR3 region: CARLRQGGKQPQHF. Written as DNA, the CDR3 is TGTGCCAGGCTCCGACAGGGAGGGAAGCAGCCCCAGCATTTT.

This chain links TRBV19 with TRBJ1-5, with D tentatively TRBD1 (5 bases). The ends were cut back, 9 bases at V and 0 bases at J, with 15 bases in the middle. This CDR3 spans 15 amino acids. The germline CDR1 and CDR2 sequences are LNHDA and SQIVND (reference sequence). The CDR3 nucleotides read TGTGCCAGCAGGGTATTGATTTATAGCAATCAGCCCCAGCATTTT. Translation gives CASRVLIYSNQPQHF.

The J gene is TRBJ2-1, the V gene TRBV28; 10 positions match TRBD2. Germline V gene sequence: CDR1 MDHEN, CDR2 SYDVKM. This CDR3 has 18 residues. V shed 2 bases and J 2 bases; nucleotides not matched to a gene: 9. The CDR3 is CASSLPTSGRNAYNEQFF. Written as DNA, the CDR3 is TGTGCCAGCAGTTTACCGACTAGCGGGCGGAATGCCTACAATGAGCAGTTCTTC.